The next 2 T cell receptor beta chains were all read from a single sample in a study of shared clonotypes between healthy human individuals. Profiling relied on immunoSEQ multiplex PCR, and the TCRdb table lists in-frame clones only, not all of them. The data hold around 1.1 million clones, with about 80% observed a single time. The sample was memory CD4+ T cells from PBMCs. Specified subset: CD45RA-negative fraction. All receptors derive from a man aged 18 to 35 in good health. Some clones in this sample may be carry-over from other donors' samples.

The chain joins TRBV28 to TRBJ2-3; TRBD2 matches 12 bases. After removal of 5 bases from V and 4 bases from J, the junction contained 4 bases not matched to a gene. Germline CDR1 is MDHEN and CDR2 is SYDVKM. This CDR3 is built from 15 residues. The CDR3 here is CASSRLAGEPDTQYF. DNA of the CDR3: TGTGCCAGCAGTCGACTAGCGGGAGAGCCAGATACGCAGTATTTT. The full variable domain, completed using reference TRBV28 and TRBJ2-3, is DVKVTQSSRYLVKRTGEKVFLECVQDMDHENMFWYRQDPGLGLRLIYFSYDVKMKEKGDIPEGYSVSREKKERFSLILESASTNQTSMYLCASSRLAGEPDTQYFGPGTRLTVL.

This rearrangement joins TRBV6-1 to TRBJ1-3; 7 positions match TRBD1. The CDR3 covers 17 residues. Germline-derived CDR1 and CDR2 are MNHNS and SASEGT. J was trimmed by 0 bases and V by 3 bases; bases with no gene match: 8. The DNA of the CDR3 is TGTGCCAGCAGTGACCGGACAGGTACGGACTCTGGAAACACCATATATTTT. This encodes CASSDRTGTDSGNTIYF.